The source of this T cell receptor beta chain is a study of blood T cells in healthy people across ages. Background on the study: Template-switching capture recovered about one barcoded beta molecule per two T cells.

Caucasian individuals from Russia who were healthy and aged roughly 6 to 100 acted as donors. Primers used in a second PCR of about 6 to 11 cycles were a sample-barcoded 5' primer and a J-beta primer mix. Each cDNA molecule received a tag from a template-switch adaptor that had 12 random nucleotides. TCRdb fed the 5' RACE reads into MiXCR, producing one record per CDR3 protein. The sample gives 850,000 or so distinct CDR3 sequences, roughly 26% of which show up once; 17% is in the top ten. The CDR3 is 13 residues long. The germline gives CDR1 SNHLY, CDR2 FYNNEI. V was shortened by 4 bases and J by 6 bases, with 11 bases between the two germline ends.

The rearrangement joins TRBV2 to TRBJ2-3, with D maybe TRBD1 (6 bases). The source material was blood. The clonotype originates from a woman older than 75 in good health. The CDR3 DNA follows: TGTGCCAGCAGTGTCAGGGGTGCTGATACGCAGTATTTT. Protein: CASSVRGADTQYF. Full variable domain (rest looked up from reference TRBV2 and TRBJ2-3): EPEVTQTPSHQVTQMGQEVILRCVPISNHLYFYWYRQILGQKVEFLVSFYNNEISEKSEIFDDQFSVERPDGSNFTLKIRSTKLEDSAMYFCASSVRGADTQYFGPGTRLTVL.